This T cell receptor (beta chain) was captured in a study of blood T cells in healthy people across ages. On this clonotype itself: Its cognate antigen is unknown.

It was with a sample-barcoded 5' primer and a J-beta primer mix that a second PCR of roughly 7 to 12 cycles was run. Every cDNA was tagged by a template-switch adaptor with 12 random nucleotides. Using its own MiXCR run on the 5' RACE reads, TCRdb lists one record per CDR3 protein. The table records 1.5 million or so distinct CDR3 sequences, roughly 43% of them present only once. Whole-study results and caveats: Older age coincided with a roughly linear decline in TCR beta diversity per million T cells. Those diversity estimates obtained from one million T cells were thought to be underestimates.

From germline, CDR1 is LNHDA and CDR2 SQIVND (reference sequence). V shed 5 bases and J shed 5 bases, with 14 bases lying between them. The CDR3 is made up of 14 amino acids. The receptor was derived from a woman aged 18 to 35 in good health. The sequenced material came from blood. The V and J genes are TRBV19 and TRBJ2-3; maybe TRBD2 (6 bases). CDR3 sequence: CASSGISGRDTQYF. The CDR3 region has the DNA TGTGCCAGTAGTGGAATTAGCGGACGAGATACGCAGTATTTT.